This TCR beta chain was sequenced for a study of blood T cells in healthy people across ages. Then a second PCR, running roughly 7 to 11 cycles, was carried out with a sample-barcoded 5' primer and a J-beta primer mix. From the 5' RACE reads, TCRdb called clonotypes with MiXCR, one entry per CDR3 protein. The sample lists just under 750,000 distinct CDR3 sequences, approximately 22% seen once, with around a fifth in the top ten. This clonotype was observed a few times. Its antigen is undetermined. Study-level findings and limits: Higher diversity and more naive CD4+ cells were features of long-lived donors, compared to aged donors. Measured against age, TCR beta diversity per million T cells decreased in a roughly linear manner.

V trimming: 4 bases; J trimming: 6 bases; junction bases outside the gene matches: 5. The length of the CDR3 is 16 residues. The germline gives CDR1 LGHNA, CDR2 YNFKEQ. Sequencing used blood. The receptor comes from a man in his sixties or seventies in good health. This sequence joins TRBV4-2 and TRBJ2-1, with TRBD2 matching 14 bases. The CDR3 is CASSLATSGRANEQFF. For the CDR3, the DNA is TGTGCCAGCAGCCTTGCGACTAGCGGGAGGGCCAATGAGCAGTTCTTC.